This T cell receptor beta chain was recorded in a study of beta chain features in type 1 diabetes. Germline V gene sequence: CDR1 SGHVS, CDR2 FQNEAQ. The length of the CDR3 is 14 residues. V gave up 4 bases and J gave up 5 bases; unmatched junction bases: 4. Expressed TCRB transcripts got sequenced, as all isolated RNA was reverse transcribed. Generated by immunoSEQ multiplex PCR, the TCRdb table keeps only in-frame clones and is missing some. Of about 370,000 clones in the sample, around 15% were seen once. The specimen sequenced was naive CD4+ T cells from blood. The V gene is TRBV7-8, the J gene TRBJ2-5; 10 bases line up with TRBD1. This TCR was sampled from a woman between 18 and 30 years old in good health. In DNA, the CDR3 is TGTGCCAGCAGCTACGACAGGGGGCTGGAGACCCAGTACTTC. This codes for CASSYDRGLETQYF.